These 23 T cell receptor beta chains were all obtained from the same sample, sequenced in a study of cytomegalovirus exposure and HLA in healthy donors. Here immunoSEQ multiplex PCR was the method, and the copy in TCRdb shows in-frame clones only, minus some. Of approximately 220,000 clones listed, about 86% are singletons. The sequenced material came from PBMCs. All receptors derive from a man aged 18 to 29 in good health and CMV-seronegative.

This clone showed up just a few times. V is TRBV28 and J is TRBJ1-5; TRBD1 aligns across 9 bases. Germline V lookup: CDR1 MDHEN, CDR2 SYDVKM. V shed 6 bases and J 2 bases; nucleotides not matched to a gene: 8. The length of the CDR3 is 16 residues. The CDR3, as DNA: TGTGCCAGCAGATCCACAGGGGGCGCCGGCAATCAGCCCCAGCATTTT. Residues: CASRSTGGAGNQPQHF.

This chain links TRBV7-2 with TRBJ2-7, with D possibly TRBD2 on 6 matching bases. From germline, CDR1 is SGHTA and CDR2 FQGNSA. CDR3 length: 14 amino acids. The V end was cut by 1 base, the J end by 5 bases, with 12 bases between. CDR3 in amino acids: CASSLERRVHEQYF. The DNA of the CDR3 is TGTGCCAGCAGCTTAGAAAGGAGGGTCCACGAGCAGTACTTC.

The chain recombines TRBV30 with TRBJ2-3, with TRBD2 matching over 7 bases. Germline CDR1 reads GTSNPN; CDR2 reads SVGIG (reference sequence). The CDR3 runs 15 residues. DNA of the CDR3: TGTGCTACTGGATCGGCTAGCGGCAGCACAGATACGCAGTATTTT. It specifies CATGSASGSTDTQYF.

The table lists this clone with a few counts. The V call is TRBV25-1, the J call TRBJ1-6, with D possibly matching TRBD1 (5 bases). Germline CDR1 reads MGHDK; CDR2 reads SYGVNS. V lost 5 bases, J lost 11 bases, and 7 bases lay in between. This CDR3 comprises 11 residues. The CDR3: CASSQGTPLHF. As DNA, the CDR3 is TGTGCCAGCAGTCAGGGAACACCCCTCCACTTT.

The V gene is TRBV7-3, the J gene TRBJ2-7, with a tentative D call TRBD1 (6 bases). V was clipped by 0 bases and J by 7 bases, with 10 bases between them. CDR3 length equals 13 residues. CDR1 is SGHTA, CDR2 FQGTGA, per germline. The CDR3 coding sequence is TGTGCCAGCAGCTTAACACAGGGTGGAGAGCAGTACTTC. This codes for CASSLTQGGEQYF.

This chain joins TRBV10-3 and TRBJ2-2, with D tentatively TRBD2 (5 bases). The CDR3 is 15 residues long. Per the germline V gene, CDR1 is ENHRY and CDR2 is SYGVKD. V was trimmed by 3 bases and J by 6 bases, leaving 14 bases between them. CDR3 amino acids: CAISESRADPGELFF. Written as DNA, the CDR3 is TGTGCCATCAGTGAATCGAGGGCCGACCCCGGGGAGCTGTTTTTT.

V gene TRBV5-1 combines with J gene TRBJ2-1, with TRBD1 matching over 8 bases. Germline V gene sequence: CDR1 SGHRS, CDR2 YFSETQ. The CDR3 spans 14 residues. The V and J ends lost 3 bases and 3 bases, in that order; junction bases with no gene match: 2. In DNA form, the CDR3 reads TGCGCCAGCAGCTGGGACAGGAACTACAATGAGCAGTTCTTC. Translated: CASSWDRNYNEQFF. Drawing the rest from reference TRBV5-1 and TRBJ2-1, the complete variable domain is KAGVTQTPRYLIKTRGQQVTLSCSPISGHRSVSWYQQTPGQGLQFLFEYFSETQRNKGNFPGRFSGRQFSNSRSEMNVSTLELGDSALYLCASSWDRNYNEQFFGPGTRLTVL.

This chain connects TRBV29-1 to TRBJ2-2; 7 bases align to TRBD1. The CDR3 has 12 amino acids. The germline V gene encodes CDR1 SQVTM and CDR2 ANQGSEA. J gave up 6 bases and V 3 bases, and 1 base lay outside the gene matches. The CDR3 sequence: CSVDDRAGELFF. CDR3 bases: TGCAGCGTTGATGACAGGGCCGGGGAGCTGTTTTTT.

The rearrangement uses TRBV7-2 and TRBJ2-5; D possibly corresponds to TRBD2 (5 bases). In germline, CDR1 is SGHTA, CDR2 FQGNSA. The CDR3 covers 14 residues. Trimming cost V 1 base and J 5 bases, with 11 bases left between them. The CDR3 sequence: CASSLDNGKETQYF. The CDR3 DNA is TGTGCCAGCAGCTTAGACAACGGGAAGGAGACCCAGTACTTC.

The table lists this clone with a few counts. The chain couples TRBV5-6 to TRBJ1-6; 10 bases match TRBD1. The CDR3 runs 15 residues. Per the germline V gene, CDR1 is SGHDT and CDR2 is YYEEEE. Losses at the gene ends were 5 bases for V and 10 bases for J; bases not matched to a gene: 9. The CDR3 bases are TGTGCCAGCAGTCGTCCGGGACAGGGGTCCTCACCCCTCCACTTT. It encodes CASSRPGQGSSPLHF.

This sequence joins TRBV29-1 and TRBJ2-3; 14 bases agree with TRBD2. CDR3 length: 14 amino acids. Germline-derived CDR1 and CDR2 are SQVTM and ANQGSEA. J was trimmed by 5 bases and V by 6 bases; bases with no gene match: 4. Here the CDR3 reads CSVGLAGGLDTQYF. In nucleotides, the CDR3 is TGCAGCGTCGGACTAGCGGGGGGCTTAGATACGCAGTATTTT.

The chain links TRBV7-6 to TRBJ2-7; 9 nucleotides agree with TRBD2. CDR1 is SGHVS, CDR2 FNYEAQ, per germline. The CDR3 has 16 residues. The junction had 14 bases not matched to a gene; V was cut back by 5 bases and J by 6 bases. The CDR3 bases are TGTGCCAGCAGCCCCCGGGGCGGGAGGGCCGTCTCCGAGCAGTACTTC. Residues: CASSPRGGRAVSEQYF.

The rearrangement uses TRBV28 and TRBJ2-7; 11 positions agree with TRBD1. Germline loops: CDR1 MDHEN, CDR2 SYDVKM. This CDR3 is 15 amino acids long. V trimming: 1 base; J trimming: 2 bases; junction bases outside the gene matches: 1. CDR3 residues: CASSLSDRGPYEQYF. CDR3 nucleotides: TGTGCCAGCAGTTTATCGGACAGGGGGCCCTACGAGCAGTACTTC.

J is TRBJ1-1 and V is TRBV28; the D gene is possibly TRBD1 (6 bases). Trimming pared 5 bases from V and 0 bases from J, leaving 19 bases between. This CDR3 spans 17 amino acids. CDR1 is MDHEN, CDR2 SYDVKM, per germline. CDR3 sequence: CASSTLQGVVMNTEAFF. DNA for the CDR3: TGTGCCAGCAGTACTTTACAGGGAGTTGTCATGAACACTGAAGCTTTCTTT.

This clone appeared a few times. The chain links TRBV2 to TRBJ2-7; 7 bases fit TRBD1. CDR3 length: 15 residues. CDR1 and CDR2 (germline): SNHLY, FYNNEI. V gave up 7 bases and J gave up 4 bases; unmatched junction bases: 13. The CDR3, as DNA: TGTGCCAGCACCAAGAGGGGGCTTGAGGGGTACGAGCAGTACTTC. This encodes CASTKRGLEGYEQYF.

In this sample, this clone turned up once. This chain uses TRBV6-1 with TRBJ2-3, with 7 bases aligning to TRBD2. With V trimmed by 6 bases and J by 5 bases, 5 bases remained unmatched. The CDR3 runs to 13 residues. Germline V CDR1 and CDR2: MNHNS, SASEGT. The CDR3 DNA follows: TGTGCCAGCAGGGTGGGGGGGGAAGATACGCAGTATTTT. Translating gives CASRVGGEDTQYF.

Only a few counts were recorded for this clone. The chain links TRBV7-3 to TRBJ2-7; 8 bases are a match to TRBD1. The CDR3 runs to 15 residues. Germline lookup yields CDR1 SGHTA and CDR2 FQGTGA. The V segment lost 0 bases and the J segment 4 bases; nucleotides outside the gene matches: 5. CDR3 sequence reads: CASSLTGQVRYEQYF. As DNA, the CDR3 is TGTGCCAGCAGCTTAACGGGACAGGTACGTTACGAGCAGTACTTC.

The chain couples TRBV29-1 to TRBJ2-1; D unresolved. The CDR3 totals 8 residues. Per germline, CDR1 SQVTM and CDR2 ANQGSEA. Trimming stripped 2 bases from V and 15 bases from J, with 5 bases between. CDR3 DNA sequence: TGCAGCGTTGAACCCCTGTTCTTC. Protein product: CSVEPLFF.

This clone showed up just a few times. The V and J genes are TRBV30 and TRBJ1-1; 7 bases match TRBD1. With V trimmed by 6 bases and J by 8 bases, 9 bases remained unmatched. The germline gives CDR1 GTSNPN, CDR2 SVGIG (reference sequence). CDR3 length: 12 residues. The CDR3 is CACKGRGTEAFF. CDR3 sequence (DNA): TGTGCCTGTAAGGGCAGGGGGACAGAAGCTTTCTTT.

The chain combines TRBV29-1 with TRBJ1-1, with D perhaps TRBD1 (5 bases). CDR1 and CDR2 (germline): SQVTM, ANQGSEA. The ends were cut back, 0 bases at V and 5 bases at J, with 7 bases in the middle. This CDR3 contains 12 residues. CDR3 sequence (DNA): TGCAGCGTTGAAGATGGGGGGACTGAAGCTTTCTTT. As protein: CSVEDGGTEAFF.

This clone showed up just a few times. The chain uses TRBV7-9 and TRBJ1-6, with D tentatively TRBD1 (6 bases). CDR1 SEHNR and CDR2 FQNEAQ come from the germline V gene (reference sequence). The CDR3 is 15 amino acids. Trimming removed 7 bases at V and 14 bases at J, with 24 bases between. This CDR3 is CASKPRDTGLVTLHF. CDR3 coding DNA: TGTGCCAGCAAACCCCGGGACACCGGTCTCGTAACCCTCCACTTT.

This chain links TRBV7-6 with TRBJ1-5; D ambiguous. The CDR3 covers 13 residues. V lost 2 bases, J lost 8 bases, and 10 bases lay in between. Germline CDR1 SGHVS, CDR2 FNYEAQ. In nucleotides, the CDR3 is TGTGCCAGCAGCTTACGTCCCCCGGAGCCCCAGCATTTT. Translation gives CASSLRPPEPQHF.

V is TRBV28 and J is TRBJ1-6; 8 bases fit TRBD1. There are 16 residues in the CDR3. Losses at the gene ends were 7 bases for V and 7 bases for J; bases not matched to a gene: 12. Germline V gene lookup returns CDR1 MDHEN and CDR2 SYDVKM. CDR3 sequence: CASTTDRGFNNSPLHF. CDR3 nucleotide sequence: TGTGCCAGCACCACCGACAGGGGTTTTAACAATTCACCCCTCCACTTT.